This record covers a single TCR beta chain. The data derive from a study of CD8 T cells in ankylosing spondylitis. Trimming left V 5 bases short and J 3 bases short, with 11 bases between. The germline gives CDR1 SGHDT, CDR2 YYEEEE. This CDR3 is 13 amino acids long. TCRdb recomputed calls from the 5' RACE reads with MiXCR, one row per CDR3 protein. Here the sample spans under 120,000 distinct CDR3 sequences, approximately 25% being singletons. The TCR comes from a male donor with ankylosing spondylitis. This chain links TRBV5-6 with TRBJ1-2, with D tentatively TRBD1 (5 bases). The sample comprised synovial fluid, either unsorted or a sorted T cell fraction (not recorded which). This CDR3 reads CASRKQEYYGYTF. In nucleotides, the CDR3 is TGTGCCAGCAGGAAACAGGAGTACTATGGCTACACCTTC.